The 18 T cell receptor beta chains given below trace back to one sample, sequenced in a study of blood T cell repertoires in COVID-19. Sequenced by immunoSEQ multiplex PCR; TCRdb stores in-frame clones only, minus some. The sample includes fewer than 90,000 clones, roughly 86% of them seen just once. The sample taken for sequencing was peripheral blood. The receptors shown here come from a man aged 45-60 years with active or convalescent COVID-19.

CDR3 in DNA: TGTGCCAGCAGCTCACAGGGCAATGAGCAGTTCTTC. Its protein is CASSSQGNEQFF. This chain uses TRBV11-2 with TRBJ2-1; D is perhaps TRBD1 (6 bases). The CDR3 is 12 amino acids. Trimming shortened V by 4 bases and J by 6 bases, and 7 bases separated the two germline ends. Germline loops: CDR1 SGHAT, CDR2 FQNNGV.

This chain joins TRBV27 and TRBJ2-3; 9 positions match TRBD1. The CDR3 runs 13 residues. Trimming at V came to 3 bases and at J to 9 bases, leaving 4 bases not matched to a gene. Looked up from germline, CDR1 is MNHEY and CDR2 is SMNVEV (reference sequence). The CDR3 nucleotides read TGTGCCAGCAGTTTGATGGGGACAGGGACGCAGTATTTT. It specifies CASSLMGTGTQYF.

The CDR3 DNA sequence: TGTGCCAGCAGCTTAGGTCGACTAGCGGGGGGTACAGATACGCAGTATTTT. It translates to CASSLGRLAGGTDTQYF. The chain joins TRBV7-6 to TRBJ2-3; the match to TRBD2 covers 13 bases. V gave up 1 base and J gave up 3 bases; unmatched junction bases: 4. In germline, CDR1 is SGHVS, CDR2 FNYEAQ. This CDR3 has 17 amino acids.

V and J are TRBV28 and TRBJ2-5; 7 bases are a match to TRBD1. This CDR3 is built from 16 residues. The germline gives CDR1 MDHEN, CDR2 SYDVKM. V gave up 2 bases and J gave up 1 base; unmatched junction bases: 7. The CDR3 loop is CASSLPSTGTQETQYF. CDR3 sequence (DNA): TGTGCCAGCAGTTTACCCTCGACAGGGACCCAAGAGACCCAGTACTTC.

The V call is TRBV4-2, the J call TRBJ1-3; D remains ambiguous. V was pared by 3 bases and J by 4 bases, with 13 bases between. The CDR3 runs 15 residues. Germline loops: CDR1 LGHNA, CDR2 YNFKEQ. The CDR3 spells CASSQYPISGNTIYF. DNA for the CDR3: TGTGCCAGCAGCCAGTACCCTATATCCGGAAACACCATATATTTT.

The V call is TRBV2, the J call TRBJ2-7; TRBD2 matches 12 bases. Germline V gives CDR1 SNHLY, CDR2 FYNNEI. The CDR3 loop spans 14 amino acids. The J segment lost 2 bases and the V segment lost 9 bases, leaving 5 bases of the junction unmatched. CDR3 bases: TGTGCCAGTCTCCGGACTAGCGGGACCTACGAGCAGTACTTC. The encoded protein is CASLRTSGTYEQYF. The full variable domain, with the rest looked up from reference TRBV2 and TRBJ2-7, is EPEVTQTPSHQVTQMGQEVILRCVPISNHLYFYWYRQILGQKVEFLVSFYNNEISEKSEIFDDQFSVERPDGSNFTLKIRSTKLEDSAMYFCASLRTSGTYEQYFGPGTRLTVT.

In its sample, this clone was seen a few times. The V gene is TRBV29-1, the J gene TRBJ1-4; 8 nucleotides line up with TRBD1. Germline trimming cut 6 bases from V and 2 bases from J; bases unmatched to any gene: 2. The CDR3 is made up of 13 amino acids. Per the germline V gene, CDR1 is SQVTM and CDR2 is ANQGSEA. In nucleotides, the CDR3 is TGCAGCGTCCGGACAGGGACTAATGAAAAACTGTTTTTT. Its protein is CSVRTGTNEKLFF.

CDR3 in DNA: TGTGCCAGCAGCCAACGGGATAGCACAGATACGCAGTATTTT. It encodes CASSQRDSTDTQYF. The chain carries TRBV7-2 and TRBJ2-3; D perhaps matches TRBD2 (5 bases). With 5 bases removed from V and 0 bases from J, the gap between germline ends came to 9 bases. The CDR3 loop spans 14 amino acids. Germline-derived CDR1 and CDR2 are SGHTA and FQGNSA.

The V and J genes are TRBV9 and TRBJ1-2; no clear D. The germline CDR1 and CDR2 sequences are SGDLS and YYNGEE. The CDR3 spans 17 residues. The V end lost 0 bases, the J end lost 8 bases, and 23 bases lay between the germline ends. CDR3 nucleotide sequence: TGTGCCAGCAGCGTAGGTGGTCAATCTCGCGGACCGGGGGGCTACACCTTC. It specifies CASSVGGQSRGPGGYTF.

Only one count was recorded for this clone. This sequence joins TRBV5-3 and TRBJ2-7, with 8 bases fitting TRBD1. TRBV5-3 is recorded as an ORF, its role being uncertain. V was clipped by 2 bases and J by 6 bases; unmatched bases: 7. The CDR3 length is 14 residues. The DNA for the CDR3 is TGTGCCAGAAGCTTCCAGGGGGCGAAGGGCGAGCAGTACTTC. The encoded protein is CARSFQGAKGEQYF.

This chain connects TRBV6-1 to TRBJ1-6; D call uncertain. Trimming shortened V by 3 bases and J by 7 bases, and 10 bases separated the two germline ends. CDR3 length: 14 amino acids. Looked up from germline, CDR1 is MNHNS and CDR2 is SASEGT. This CDR3 is CASSDRRENSPLHF. CDR3 bases: TGTGCCAGCAGTGATAGACGGGAAAATTCACCCCTCCACTTT.

The genes are TRBV4-1 and TRBJ1-4, with D perhaps TRBD1 (5 bases). The CDR3 totals 14 residues. From germline, CDR1 is MGHRA and CDR2 YSYEKL. Trimming took off 6 bases at V and 3 bases at J, with 11 bases between the two ends. The CDR3 DNA sequence: TGCGCCAGCAGGAAAGGGGCTTCTAATGAAAAACTGTTTTTT. This translates into CASRKGASNEKLFF.

This clone was counted a single time. This sequence joins TRBV27 and TRBJ1-6; 7 bases match TRBD1. The germline V gene has CDR1 MNHEY and CDR2 SMNVEV (reference sequence). CDR3 length: 14 amino acids. V dropped 2 bases and J dropped 7; count of bases not matched to a gene: 2. The CDR3 DNA sequence: TGTGCCAGCAGTTTAGGGACAGCCAATTCACCCCTCCACTTT. Protein product: CASSLGTANSPLHF.

The chain links TRBV2 to TRBJ1-5, with D possibly TRBD1 on 5 matching bases. Germline V gene lookup returns CDR1 SNHLY and CDR2 FYNNEI. The CDR3 totals 13 residues. Trimming took off 3 bases at V and 9 bases at J, with 12 bases between the two ends. The CDR3 nucleotides are TGTGCCAGCAGTGAGGGGCCTCAGGGGCCCCAGCATTTT. This gives the protein CASSEGPQGPQHF.

The rearrangement links TRBV6-1 to TRBJ1-5, with 12 bases fitting TRBD1. Trimming cost V 1 base and J 7 bases; bases outside gene matches: 2. The CDR3 has 15 amino acids. CDR1 is MNHNS and CDR2 is SASEGT in the germline V gene. CDR3 amino acids: CASSEEGTGGQPQHF. Written as DNA, the CDR3 is TGTGCCAGCAGTGAAGAGGGGACAGGGGGCCAGCCCCAGCATTTT.

This chain links TRBV25-1 with TRBJ2-3; 13 bases line up with TRBD2. From germline, CDR1 is MGHDK and CDR2 SYGVNS. The V and J ends lost 4 bases and 3 bases, in that order; junction bases with no gene match: 7. This CDR3 region has 17 residues. In DNA form, the CDR3 reads TGTGCCAGCAGTGGGACTAGCGGGGGCCCGGGAACAGATACGCAGTATTTT. Amino acid sequence: CASSGTSGGPGTDTQYF.

The chain recombines TRBV6-5 with TRBJ2-5; D is possibly TRBD1 (6 bases). Per germline, CDR1 MNHEY and CDR2 SVGAGI. The CDR3 covers 15 residues. V was pared by 5 bases and J by 6 bases, with 19 bases between. The CDR3 spells CASSNRVTREKTQYF. The CDR3 nucleotides read TGTGCCAGCAGTAACAGGGTCACCCGCGAGAAGACCCAGTACTTC.

The chain uses TRBV19 and TRBJ2-3; the match to TRBD1 covers 7 bases. V shed 7 bases and J 5 bases; nucleotides not matched to a gene: 9. The CDR3 totals 14 residues. Germline V gene lookup returns CDR1 LNHDA and CDR2 SQIVND (reference sequence). CDR3 DNA sequence: TGTGCCAGTACCTCAACAGGGGTGGAAGATACGCAGTATTTT. Amino acids: CASTSTGVEDTQYF. The full variable domain, with the rest looked up from reference TRBV19 and TRBJ2-3, is DGGITQSPKYLFRKEGQNVTLSCEQNLNHDAMYWYRQDPGQGLRLIYYSQIVNDFQKGDIAEGYSVSREKKESFPLTVTSAQKNPTAFYLCASTSTGVEDTQYFGPGTRLTVL.